One T cell receptor beta chain is described in this entry. The entry originates in a study of blood T cell repertoires in COVID-19. Whole-study context: The origin of the acute and convalescent COVID-19 samples was the United States, Italy and Spain. Sources were T cells, B-cell-depleted T cells, or PBMCs; the material itself was cDNA or gDNA.

The CDR3 totals 16 residues. With 0 bases clipped from V and 8 bases from J, the junction kept 8 bases outside the gene matches. Germline CDR1 and CDR2: SGHRS and YFSETQ. Participants classified as exposed had met a COVID-19 case within 2 weeks before study entry. Authors' data handling: Amplified reference gene primers provided the basis for estimating nucleated cell counts. Data came from immunoSEQ multiplex PCR; TCRdb stores just in-frame clones and leaves some out. V, J and clone size reflect that table, while D and trimming were determined from the DNA. The sample has around 320,000 clones, more than 85% seen once.

Specimen: PBMCs or T cells enriched from blood (not recorded which). V usage is TRBV5-1 and J usage is TRBJ1-6; 7 bases line up with TRBD1. The TCR sequence derives from a woman aged 25 to 39 who had been exposed to COVID-19. CDR3 residues: CASSLVGRGLDSPLHF. DNA of the CDR3: TGCGCCAGCAGCTTGGTGGGAAGGGGGCTGGATTCACCCCTCCACTTT.